Following are 2 T cell receptor beta chains from one sample sequenced in a study of human T cells and chemical hapten exposure. Total RNA came from unfractionated whole blood. TCRdb ran MiXCR on the 5' RACE reads and lists one entry per CDR3 protein. The sample shows about 140,000 distinct CDR3 sequences, roughly 4% of them seen only once. These receptors all stem from a female donor in good health.

This clonotype was detected ten times or more. J is TRBJ1-1 and V is TRBV29-1, with D unclear. V lost 5 bases, J lost 5 bases, and 9 bases lay in between. CDR1 is SQVTM, CDR2 ANQGSEA, per germline. CDR3 length: 11 amino acids. CDR3 nucleotide sequence: TGCAGCGTTTCTGTAGGGACTGAAGCTTTCTTT. It translates to CSVSVGTEAFF.

The sample holds many counts of this clonotype. The CDR3 coding sequence is TGTGCCAGTACCCCTCTTATTCGGGGGGGAAAGAACACTGAAGCTTTCTTT. Encoded protein: CASTPLIRGGKNTEAFF. The chain couples TRBV19 to TRBJ1-1; the D gene is possibly TRBD1 (5 bases). Germline CDR1 and CDR2: LNHDA and SQIVND (reference sequence). Trimming removed 7 bases from V and 1 base from J, with 22 bases in between. This CDR3 is 17 amino acids long. The variable domain in full, with the rest retrieved from reference TRBV19 and TRBJ1-1, is DGGITQSPKYLFRKEGQNVTLSCEQNLNHDAMYWYRQDPGQGLRLIYYSQIVNDFQKGDIAEGYSVSREKKESFPLTVTSAQKNPTAFYLCASTPLIRGGKNTEAFFGQGTRLTVV.